These 11 T cell receptor beta chains were all obtained from the same sample, sequenced in a study of blood T cell repertoires in COVID-19. The protocol was immunoSEQ multiplex PCR, while the TCRdb copy is restricted to in-frame clones and leaves out a portion. In the table there are under 200,000 clones, approximately 80% of which are singletons. The material sequenced was peripheral blood. Receptors originate from a man aged 55 to 70 with acute or convalescent COVID-19.

The table lists this clone with many counts. The rearrangement joins TRBV4-1 to TRBJ2-1, with 7 bases fitting TRBD2. The CDR3 length is 15 residues. The V segment lost 3 bases and the J segment 7 bases; nucleotides outside the gene matches: 9. CDR1 and CDR2 (germline): MGHRA, YSYEKL. The CDR3 region is CASSQEPGLGNEQFF. The CDR3 DNA reads TGCGCCAGCAGCCAGGAACCCGGACTAGGAAATGAGCAGTTCTTC.

The chain recombines TRBV4-1 with TRBJ2-7; 7 bases are shared with TRBD1. This CDR3 has 15 amino acids. V shed 4 bases and J 6 bases; nucleotides not matched to a gene: 12. Germline V gene lookup returns CDR1 MGHRA and CDR2 YSYEKL. The CDR3 loop is CASSPQGGFSGEQYF. CDR3 DNA: TGCGCCAGCAGCCCCCAAGGGGGCTTCTCCGGCGAGCAGTACTTC.

This clone was found once. V usage is TRBV20-1 and J usage is TRBJ1-5; D is undetermined. Trimming pared 3 bases from V and 4 bases from J, leaving 10 bases between. In germline, CDR1 is DFQATT, CDR2 SNEGSKA (reference sequence). The CDR3 runs to 13 residues. The CDR3 reads CSASSRMNQPQHF. In DNA, the CDR3 is TGCAGTGCTAGTTCCAGGATGAATCAGCCCCAGCATTTT.

In this sample, this clone turned up once. CDR3 coding DNA: TGCGCCAGCAGCCAAGATTTTACCGACAGGGTGTTGGATACGCAGTATTTT. Encoded protein: CASSQDFTDRVLDTQYF. V is TRBV4-3 and J is TRBJ2-3, with TRBD1 identical over 7 bases. V dropped 0 bases and J dropped 6; count of bases not matched to a gene: 12. The CDR3 is 17 amino acids. CDR1 and CDR2 from the germline V gene are LGHNA and YSLEER.

This chain links TRBV5-6 with TRBJ1-2; 10 nucleotides match TRBD1. This CDR3 has 14 amino acids. J lost 8 bases, V lost 2 bases, and 6 bases had no gene match. Germline V gives CDR1 SGHDT, CDR2 YYEEEE. The CDR3 protein is CASSFLGQGVGYTF. For the CDR3, the DNA is TGTGCCAGCAGCTTCCTCGGACAGGGGGTCGGCTACACCTTC.

The CDR3 DNA is TGCGCCAGCAGCTTCTCTAGCGGGGGGATTGATGAGCAGTTCTTC. Protein: CASSFSSGGIDEQFF. The rearrangement uses TRBV5-1 and TRBJ2-1; 11 bases match TRBD2. V shed 2 bases and J 8 bases; nucleotides not matched to a gene: 6. This CDR3 region has 15 residues. Per the germline V gene, CDR1 is SGHRS and CDR2 is YFSETQ.

This clone was counted between two and nine times. The chain has TRBV5-1 and TRBJ2-1; 7 nucleotides line up with TRBD1. V trimming: 4 bases; J trimming: 6 bases; junction bases outside the gene matches: 7. The CDR3 loop spans 14 amino acids. From germline, CDR1 is SGHRS and CDR2 YFSETQ. CDR3 region: CASSQGEGFNEQFF. The DNA of the CDR3 is TGCGCCAGCAGCCAGGGGGAAGGGTTCAATGAGCAGTTCTTC. The variable domain in full, completed from reference TRBV5-1 and TRBJ2-1, reads KAGVTQTPRYLIKTRGQQVTLSCSPISGHRSVSWYQQTPGQGLQFLFEYFSETQRNKGNFPGRFSGRQFSNSRSEMNVSTLELGDSALYLCASSQGEGFNEQFFGPGTRLTVL.

In this sample, this clone turned up once. The CDR3 bases are TGTGCCAGTGGGGGACAGGGAGCCTACGAGCAGTACTTC. Protein product: CASGGQGAYEQYF. This sequence joins TRBV5-3 and TRBJ2-7; 9 nucleotides align to TRBD1. TRBV5-3 is an ORF for which the function is uncertain. This CDR3 is built from 13 residues. V lost 8 bases to trimming and J lost 2 bases; unmatched junction nucleotides: 5.

This sequence joins TRBV3-1 (or the pseudogene TRBV3-2) and TRBJ1-2; 8 bases match TRBD1. V shed 1 base, J shed 7 bases, and the junction held 11 bases outside the gene matches. Per germline, CDR1 LGHDT and CDR2 YNNKEL (reference sequence). The CDR3 sequence is 16 residues long. CDR3 sequence: CASSQGTGRGSGGYTF. Here the CDR3 DNA reads TGTGCCAGCAGCCAAGGGACAGGGCGTGGAAGTGGTGGCTACACCTTC.

This clone turned up a few times. The rearrangement uses TRBV4-1 and TRBJ1-2, with TRBD1 as a possible D gene (6 bases). The germline gives CDR1 MGHRA, CDR2 YSYEKL. CDR3 length equals 15 residues. V lost 1 base to trimming and J lost 7 bases, with 16 bases between them. As DNA, the CDR3 is TGCGCCAGCAGCCAAGGTCAGGGGATTTCAGGTGGCTACACCTTC. It is translated as CASSQGQGISGGYTF.

The V and J genes are TRBV19 and TRBJ1-2, with 8 bases fitting TRBD1. The ends lost 8 bases at V and 2 bases at J; junction bases unmatched: 1. Germline V CDR1 and CDR2: LNHDA, SQIVND (reference sequence). CDR3 length: 12 residues. The CDR3 loop is CASRQGNYGYTF. CDR3 nucleotide sequence: TGTGCCAGTCGACAGGGGAACTATGGCTACACCTTC.